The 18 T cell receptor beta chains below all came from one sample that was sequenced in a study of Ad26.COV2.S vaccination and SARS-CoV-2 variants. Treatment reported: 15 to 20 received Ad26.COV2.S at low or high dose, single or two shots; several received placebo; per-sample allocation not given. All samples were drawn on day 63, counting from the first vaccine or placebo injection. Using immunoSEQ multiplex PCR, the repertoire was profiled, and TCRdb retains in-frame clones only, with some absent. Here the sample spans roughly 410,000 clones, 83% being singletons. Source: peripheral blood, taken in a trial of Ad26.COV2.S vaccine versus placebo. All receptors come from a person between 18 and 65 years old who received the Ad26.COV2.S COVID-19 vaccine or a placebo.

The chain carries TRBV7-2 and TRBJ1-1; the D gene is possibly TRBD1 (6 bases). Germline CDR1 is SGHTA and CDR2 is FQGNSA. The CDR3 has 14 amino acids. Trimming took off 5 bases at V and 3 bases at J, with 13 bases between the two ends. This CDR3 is CASSMTGTYTEAFF. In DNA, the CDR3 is TGTGCCAGCAGCATGACAGGTACTTACACTGAAGCTTTCTTT.

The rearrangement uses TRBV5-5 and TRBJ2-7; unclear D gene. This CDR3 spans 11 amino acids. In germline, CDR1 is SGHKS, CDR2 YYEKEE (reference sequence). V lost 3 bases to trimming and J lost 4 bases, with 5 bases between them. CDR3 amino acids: CASSSHYEQYF. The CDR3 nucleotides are TGTGCCAGCAGCTCCCATTACGAGCAGTACTTC. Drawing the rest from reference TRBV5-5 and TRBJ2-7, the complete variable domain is DAGVTQSPTHLIKTRGQQVTLRCSPISGHKSVSWYQQVLGQGPQFIFQYYEKEERGRGNFPDRFSARQFPNYSSELNVNALLLGDSALYLCASSSHYEQYFGPGTRLTVT.

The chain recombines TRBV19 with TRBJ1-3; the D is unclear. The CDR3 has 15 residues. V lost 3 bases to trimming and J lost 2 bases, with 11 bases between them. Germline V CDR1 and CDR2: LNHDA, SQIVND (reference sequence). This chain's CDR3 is CASSMELSTGNTIYF. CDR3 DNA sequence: TGTGCCAGTAGTATGGAACTGTCTACTGGAAACACCATATATTTT.

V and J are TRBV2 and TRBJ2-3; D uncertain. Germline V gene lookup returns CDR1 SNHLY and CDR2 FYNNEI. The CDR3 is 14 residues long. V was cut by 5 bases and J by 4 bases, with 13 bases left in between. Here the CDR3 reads CASSLIFTADTQYF. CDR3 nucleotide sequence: TGTGCCAGCAGTCTTATTTTTACGGCAGATACGCAGTATTTT.

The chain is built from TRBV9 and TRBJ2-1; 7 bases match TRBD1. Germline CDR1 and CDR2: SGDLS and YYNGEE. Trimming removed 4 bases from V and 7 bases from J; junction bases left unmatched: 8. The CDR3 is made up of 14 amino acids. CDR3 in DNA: TGTGCCAGCAGCCCCCACAGGGGTGGAAATGAGCAGTTCTTC. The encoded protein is CASSPHRGGNEQFF.

CDR3 residues: CASSSASQNSGANVLTF. The CDR3 region has the DNA TGTGCCAGCAGCTCCGCCAGTCAGAATTCTGGGGCCAACGTCCTGACTTTC. J is TRBJ2-6 and V is TRBV5-4; no clear D. Germline CDR1 is SGHNT and CDR2 is YYREEE (reference sequence). CDR3 length: 17 amino acids. The germline V and J ends were trimmed by 3 bases and 1 base, with 14 bases remaining between them.

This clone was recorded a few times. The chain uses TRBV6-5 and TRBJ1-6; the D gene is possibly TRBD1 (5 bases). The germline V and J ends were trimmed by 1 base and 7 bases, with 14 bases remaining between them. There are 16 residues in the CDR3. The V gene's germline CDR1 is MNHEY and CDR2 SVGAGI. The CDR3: CASSYYGTPGNSPLHF. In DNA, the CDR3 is TGTGCCAGCAGTTACTACGGGACCCCGGGGAATTCACCCCTCCACTTT.

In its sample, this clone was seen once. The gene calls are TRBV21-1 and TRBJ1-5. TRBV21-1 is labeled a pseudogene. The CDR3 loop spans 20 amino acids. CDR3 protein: CASSNPGKPADHYSNQPQHF. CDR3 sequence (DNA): TGTGCCAGCAGCAATCCGGGTAAACCCGCCGATCATTATAGCAATCAGCCCCAGCATTTT.

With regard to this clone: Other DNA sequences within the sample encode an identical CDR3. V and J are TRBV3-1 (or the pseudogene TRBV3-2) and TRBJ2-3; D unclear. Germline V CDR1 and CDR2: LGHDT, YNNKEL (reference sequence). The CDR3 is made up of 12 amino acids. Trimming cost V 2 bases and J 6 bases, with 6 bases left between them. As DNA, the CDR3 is TGTGCCAGCAGCCAATTGGGGGATACGCAGTATTTT. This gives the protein CASSQLGDTQYF.

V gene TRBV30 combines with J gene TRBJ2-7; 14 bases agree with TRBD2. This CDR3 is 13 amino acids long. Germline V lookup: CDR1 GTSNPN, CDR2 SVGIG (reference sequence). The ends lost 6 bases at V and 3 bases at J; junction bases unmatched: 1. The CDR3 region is CACGTSGSYEQYF. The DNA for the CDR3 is TGTGCCTGTGGGACTAGCGGGAGCTACGAGCAGTACTTC.

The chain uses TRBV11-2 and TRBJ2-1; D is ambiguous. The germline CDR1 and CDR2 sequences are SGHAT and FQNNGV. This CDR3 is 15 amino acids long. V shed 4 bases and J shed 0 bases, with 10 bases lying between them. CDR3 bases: TGTGCCAGCAGCTGGTTCCCCGGCTCCTACAATGAGCAGTTCTTC. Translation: CASSWFPGSYNEQFF.

CDR3 sequence reads: CASRDRGTNGYTF. CDR3 bases: TGTGCCAGCAGGGACAGGGGGACCAATGGCTACACCTTC. The rearrangement uses TRBV5-8 and TRBJ1-2; 10 nucleotides match TRBD1. From germline, CDR1 is SGHTS and CDR2 YDEGEE. V lost 5 bases and J lost 6; bases outside the gene matches: 4. CDR3 length equals 13 residues.

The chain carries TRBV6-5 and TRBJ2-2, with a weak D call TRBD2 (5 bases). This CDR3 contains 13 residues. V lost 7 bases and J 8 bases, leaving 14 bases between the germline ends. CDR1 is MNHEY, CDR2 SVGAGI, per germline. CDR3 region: CASTLNGIGELFF. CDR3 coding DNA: TGTGCCAGCACCCTTAACGGGATAGGGGAGCTGTTTTTT.

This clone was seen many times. In DNA, the CDR3 is TGTGCCAGCAGTTCCCGAGTCTACGAAGCTTTCTTT. Its translation: CASSSRVYEAFF. The V and J genes are TRBV6-2 or TRBV6-3 and TRBJ1-1; no definite D call. The CDR3 loop spans 12 amino acids. Trimming left V 4 bases short and J 8 bases short, with 11 bases between. Looked up from germline, CDR1 is MNHEY and CDR2 is SVGEGT.

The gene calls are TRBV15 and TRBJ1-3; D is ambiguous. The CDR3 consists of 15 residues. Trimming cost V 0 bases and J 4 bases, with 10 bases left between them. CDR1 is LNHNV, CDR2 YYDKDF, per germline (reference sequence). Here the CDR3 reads CATSRDWTQGNTIYF. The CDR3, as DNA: TGTGCCACCAGCAGAGATTGGACCCAAGGAAACACCATATATTTT.

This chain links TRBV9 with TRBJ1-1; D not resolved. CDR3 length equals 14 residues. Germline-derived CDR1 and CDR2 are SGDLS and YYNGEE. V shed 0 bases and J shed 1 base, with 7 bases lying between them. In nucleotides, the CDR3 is TGTGCCAGCAGCGTAGCTAAGGGGAACACTGAAGCTTTCTTT. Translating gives CASSVAKGNTEAFF.

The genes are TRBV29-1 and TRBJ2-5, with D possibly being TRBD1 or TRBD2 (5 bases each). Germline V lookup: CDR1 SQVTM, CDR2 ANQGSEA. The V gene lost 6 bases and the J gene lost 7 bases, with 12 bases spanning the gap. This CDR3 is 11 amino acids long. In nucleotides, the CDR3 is TGCAGCGTAACTAGGGGAACGACCCAGTACTTC. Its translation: CSVTRGTTQYF.

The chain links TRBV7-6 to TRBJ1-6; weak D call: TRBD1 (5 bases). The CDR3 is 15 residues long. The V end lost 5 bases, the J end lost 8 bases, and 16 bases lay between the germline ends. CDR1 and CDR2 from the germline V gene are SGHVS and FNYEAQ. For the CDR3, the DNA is TGTGCCAGCAGCCGGGGGGGTCAGGGTGATTCACCCCTCCACTTT. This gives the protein CASSRGGQGDSPLHF.